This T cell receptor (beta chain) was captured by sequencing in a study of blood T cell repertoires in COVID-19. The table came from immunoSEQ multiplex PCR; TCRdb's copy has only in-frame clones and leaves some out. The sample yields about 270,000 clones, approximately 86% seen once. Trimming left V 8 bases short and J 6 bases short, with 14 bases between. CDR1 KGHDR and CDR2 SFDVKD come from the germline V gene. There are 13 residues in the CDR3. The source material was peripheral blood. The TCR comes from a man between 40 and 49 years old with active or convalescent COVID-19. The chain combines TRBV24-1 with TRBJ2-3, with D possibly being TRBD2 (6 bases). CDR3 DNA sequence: TGTGCCACCATAGGGCCCGGGGGTGATACGCAGTATTTT. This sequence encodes CATIGPGGDTQYF.